This TCR beta chain came from a study of Ad26.COV2.S vaccination and SARS-CoV-2 variants. Study observations and caveats: Considerable breadth of spike-specific CD8+ and CD4+ T cell responses has reportedly been documented following vaccination. Those who received the vaccine showed greater spike-specific TCR breadth than those given placebo. Vaccinees and placebo recipients showed similar non-spike TCR breadth. Analyses that measured TCR breadth and depth may have underestimated total T cell responses.

Method: immunoSEQ multiplex PCR; TCRdb's copy keeps in-frame clones and lacks some. The repertoire consists of more than 150,000 clones, with around nine tenths occurring once and the leading ten covering roughly 6%. About this clone itself: The antigen is undetermined.

Germline V gene lookup returns CDR1 MGHRA and CDR2 YSYEKL. The CDR3 runs to 16 residues. J gave up 4 bases and V 4 bases, and 5 bases lay outside the gene matches. This clonotype was obtained from a human donor who had recovered from COVID-19. Sequencing was performed on peripheral blood, taken after recovery from COVID-19. The rearrangement links TRBV4-1 to TRBJ2-3, with 13 bases lining up with TRBD2. For the CDR3, the DNA is TGCGCCAGCAGCCGCGGACTAGCGGGAGATCCAGATACGCAGTATTTT. Residues: CASSRGLAGDPDTQYF.